This T cell receptor (beta chain) emerged from a study of response to subunit inactivated influenza vaccine. Study-wide findings and caveats: The authors offered the suggestion that each seasonal influenza vaccination recruits few new T cells.

This clonotype was found many times. Its antigen is unidentified. TCRdb ran MiXCR on the RT-PCR reads and lists one entry per CDR3 protein. The repertoire holds about 620,000 distinct CDR3 sequences, with approximately 10% as singletons. The same data also contributed to another study, on T cells expressing NK-cell markers. That study reports: Making the TCR beta cDNA relied on 5'RACE template switching with UMIs. The TCR beta repertoires were obtained from sorted CD3+CD56+NKG2C+, CD3+CD56+NKG2C- and CD3+CD56-NKG2C+ T cells. HCMV seropositivity characterized most of the eight sequenced donors, and seronegativity one.

Here the sequenced sample was PBMCs from blood, taken on the day of vaccination. The TCR was taken from a man aged 45-60 years who received an inactivated influenza vaccine.

The CDR3 coding sequence is TGTGCCAGCAGCTTAGGGCAGGTCTATGGCTACACCTTC. It codes for CASSLGQVYGYTF. The rearrangement joins TRBV7-9 to TRBJ1-2; D uncertain. CDR3 length equals 13 residues. V was pared by 1 base and J by 4 bases, with 7 bases between. Germline values: CDR1 SEHNR, CDR2 FQNEAQ (reference sequence).